A selection of T cell receptor beta chains follows, all from one sample in a study of OX40 agonist ivuxolimab in advanced cancers. Using immunoSEQ multiplex PCR, the repertoire was profiled, and TCRdb retains in-frame clones only, with some absent. The sample includes some 100,000 clones, about 90% seen only once; the top ten take under 0.2%. The material sequenced was CD4+ or CD8+ T cells sorted from blood, taken in a trial of the OX40 agonist ivuxolimab. These receptors all come from an adult with an advanced solid tumor such as melanoma, head and neck, liver or kidney cancer. CDR3s include the opening cysteine and the closing phenylalanine or tryptophan. D genes are given only for firm matches. Clone size, where shown, is once, few, many, or a class for clones that have expanded.

d_gene	j_gene	abundance	v_gene	CDR3aa	CDR3nt
NA	TRBJ2-6	NA	TRBV7-9	CASSPLGVLTF	TGTGCCAGCAGCCCCTTAGGAGTCCTGACTTTC
NA	TRBJ1-5	NA	TRBV10-3	CAISRLDSQPQHF	TGTGCCATCAGCAGGCTGGATTCCCAGCCCCAGCATTTT
NA	TRBJ2-3	NA	TRBV7-9	CASSLTGDTQYF	TGTGCCAGCAGCTTAACCGGGGATACGCAGTATTTT
NA	TRBJ2-7	NA	TRBV6-5	CASSEYGSPGEQYF	TGTGCCAGCAGTGAATATGGCTCGCCAGGCGAGCAGTACTTC
NA	TRBJ2-1	NA	TRBV19	CASSIDRGIRTEQFF	TGTGCCAGTAGTATAGATCGGGGAATTAGAACTGAGCAGTTCTTC
TRBD1	TRBJ1-5	NA	TRBV7-3	CASSPIDRAEKQPQHF	TGTGCCAGCAGCCCGATCGACAGGGCTGAGAAACAGCCCCAGCATTTT
NA	TRBJ1-1	NA	TRBV11-3	CASSLDFYTEAFF	TGTGCCAGCAGCTTAGACTTCTATACTGAAGCTTTCTTT
TRBD1	TRBJ2-5	NA	TRBV5-4	CASSRTGGAGETQYF	TGTGCCAGCAGCAGGACAGGGGGCGCGGGAGAGACCCAGTACTTC
NA	TRBJ1-1	few	TRBV5-1	CASSPGPTNTEAFF	TGCGCCAGCAGCCCGGGACCTACCAACACTGAAGCTTTCTTT
NA	TRBJ2-1	NA	TRBV9	CASSVLTDFDNEQFF	TGTGCCAGCAGCGTCCTAACAGATTTCGACAATGAGCAGTTCTTC
NA	TRBJ2-3	once	TRBV2	CASSVGVTQYF	TGTGCCAGCAGTGTAGGGGTGACGCAGTATTTT
TRBD1	TRBJ2-1	NA	TRBV29-1	CSVEGTGDNEQFF	TGCAGCGTTGAAGGGACAGGGGACAATGAGCAGTTCTTC
TRBD2	TRBJ2-3	NA	TRBV19	CATDLGGRSTDTQYF	TGTGCCACAGACCTGGGGGGGAGAAGCACAGATACGCAGTATTTT
TRBD1	TRBJ2-7	NA	TRBV2	CASTGTGDHEQYF	TGTGCCAGCACCGGGACAGGGGACCACGAGCAGTACTTC
NA	TRBJ2-4	NA	TRBV9	CASSPHGVGAKNIQYF	TGTGCCAGCAGCCCCCACGGGGTGGGAGCCAAAAACATTCAGTACTTC
TRBD1	TRBJ1-3	NA	TRBV5-1	CASSLSGQISGNTIYF	TGCGCCAGCAGTTTATCGGGACAGATCTCTGGAAACACCATATATTTT
NA	TRBJ2-1	NA	TRBV6-4	CASSAEVAVLSEQFF	TGTGCCAGCAGTGCCGAGGTAGCGGTGCTTAGTGAGCAGTTCTTC
TRBD1	TRBJ1-3	NA	TRBV9	CASSVRGDRVGNTIYF	TGTGCCAGCAGCGTACGGGGGGACAGGGTTGGAAACACCATATATTTT
NA	TRBJ2-5	NA	TRBV13	CASSQGRIQETQYF	TGTGCCAGCAGCCAAGGACGGATACAAGAGACCCAGTACTTC
NA	TRBJ2-5	NA	TRBV11-3	CASSYRGGQETQYF	TGTGCCAGCAGCTATAGGGGGGGCCAAGAGACCCAGTACTTC
NA	TRBJ1-4	NA	TRBV28	CASQEINEKLFF	TGTGCCAGCCAGGAGATTAATGAAAAACTGTTTTTT
NA	TRBJ1-1	NA	TRBV7-2	CASRSRTHRQAFF	TGTGCCAGCAGGTCACGGACTCATCGTCAAGCTTTCTTT
NA	TRBJ1-4	NA	TRBV6-5	CASSFGRRINEKLFF	TGTGCCAGCAGTTTCGGACGGCGGATTAATGAAAAACTGTTTTTT
NA	TRBJ2-1	NA	TRBV2	CASKGDSYNEQFF	TGTGCCAGCAAAGGTGATTCCTACAATGAGCAGTTCTTC
NA	TRBJ1-5	NA	TRBV28	CASTPVENQPQHF	TGTGCCAGCACCCCCGTTGAGAATCAGCCCCAGCATTTT
NA	TRBJ1-5	few	TRBV30	CAWSRDLGVDQPQHF	TGTGCCTGGAGTAGGGACTTAGGGGTCGATCAGCCCCAGCATTTT
NA	TRBJ2-2	NA	TRBV30	CATGWGRATGELFF	TGTGCTACGGGGTGGGGGCGCGCCACCGGGGAGCTGTTTTTT
NA	TRBJ1-2	once	TRBV4-2	CASSQEGTGPYGYTF	TGTGCCAGCAGCCAAGAGGGGACGGGTCCTTATGGCTACACCTTC
TRBD1	TRBJ1-1	once	TRBV2	CASQFRGDTEAFF	TGTGCCAGCCAGTTCAGGGGGGATACTGAAGCTTTCTTT
NA	TRBJ1-2	NA	TRBV19	CASSIRTALGYTF	TGTGCCAGTAGTATCCGGACGGCCCTTGGCTACACCTTC
NA	TRBJ2-5	NA	TRBV5-4	CASSLEAGFGETQYF	TGTGCCAGCAGCTTGGAGGCGGGGTTTGGGGAGACCCAGTACTTC
NA	TRBJ1-1	NA	TRBV11-2	CASSTSMNTEAFF	TGTGCCAGCAGCACCAGCATGAACACTGAAGCTTTCTTT
NA	TRBJ2-5	NA	TRBV19	CASSMVGETQYF	TGTGCCAGTAGTATGGTAGGGGAGACCCAGTACTTC
NA	TRBJ1-3	NA	TRBV19	CASSVRLAGNTIYF	TGTGCCAGTAGTGTCAGGTTGGCTGGAAACACCATATATTTT
NA	TRBJ1-5	NA	TRBV28	CASSPGGYPQHF	TGTGCCAGCAGTCCCGGGGGTTACCCCCAGCATTTT
NA	TRBJ1-5	once	TRBV19	CASSRRRNSNQPQHF	TGTGCCAGTAGTCGCAGGAGAAATAGCAATCAGCCCCAGCATTTT
TRBD2	TRBJ2-3	NA	TRBV15	CATSRESLAGASTDTQYF	TGTGCCACCAGCAGAGAGTCGCTAGCGGGTGCTAGCACAGATACGCAGTATTTT
NA	TRBJ2-2	NA	TRBV18	CASSPRTGGELFF	TGTGCCAGCTCACCTCGGACGGGCGGGGAGCTGTTTTTT
TRBD1	TRBJ2-2	NA	TRBV5-1	CASRTGNRDSGELFF	TGCGCCAGCAGGACGGGAAACAGGGACAGCGGGGAGCTGTTTTTT
NA	TRBJ1-1	NA	TRBV7-2	CASSERLQGSFVTEAFF	TGTGCCAGCAGCGAAAGGTTGCAGGGGAGTTTTGTCACTGAAGCTTTCTTT
TRBD2	TRBJ2-7	NA	TRBV4-1	CASAGTSGTREQYF	TGCGCCAGCGCCGGGACTAGCGGGACTCGGGAGCAGTACTTC
TRBD2	TRBJ2-1	NA	TRBV6-5	CASTGSGGLVEQFF	TGTGCCAGCACGGGTAGCGGGGGATTGGTTGAGCAGTTCTTC
TRBD1	TRBJ1-1	once	TRBV7-9	CASSSPGQGANTEAFF	TGTGCCAGCAGCTCCCCGGGACAGGGTGCGAACACTGAAGCTTTCTTT
TRBD1	TRBJ2-5	NA	TRBV5-1	CASSAGGSRETQYF	TGCGCCAGCAGCGCAGGGGGTTCGCGAGAGACCCAGTACTTC